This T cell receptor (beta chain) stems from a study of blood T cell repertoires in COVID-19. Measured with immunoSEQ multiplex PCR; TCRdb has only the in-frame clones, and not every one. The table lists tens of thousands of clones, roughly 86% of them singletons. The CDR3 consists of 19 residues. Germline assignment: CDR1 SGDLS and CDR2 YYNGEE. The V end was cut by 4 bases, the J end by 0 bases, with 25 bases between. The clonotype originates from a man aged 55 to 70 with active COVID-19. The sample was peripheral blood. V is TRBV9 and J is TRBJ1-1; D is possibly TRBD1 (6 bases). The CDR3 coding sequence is TGTGCCAGCAGCCCTCGTAGGACGTACAGGGAAGGGTTGAACACTGAAGCTTTCTTT. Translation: CASSPRRTYREGLNTEAFF.